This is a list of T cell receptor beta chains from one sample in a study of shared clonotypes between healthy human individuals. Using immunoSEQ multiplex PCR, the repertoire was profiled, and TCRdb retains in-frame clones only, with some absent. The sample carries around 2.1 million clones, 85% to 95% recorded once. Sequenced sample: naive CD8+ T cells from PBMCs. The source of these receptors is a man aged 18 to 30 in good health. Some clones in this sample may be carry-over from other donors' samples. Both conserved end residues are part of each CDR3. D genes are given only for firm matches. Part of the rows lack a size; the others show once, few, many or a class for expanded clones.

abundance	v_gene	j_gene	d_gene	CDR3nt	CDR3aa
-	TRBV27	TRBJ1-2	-	TGTGCCAGCCGGATGCCCGGCCACTATGGCTACACCTTC	CASRMPGHYGYTF
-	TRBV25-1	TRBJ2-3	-	TGTGCCAGCAGTGTGTCGATCGCAGATACGCAGTATTTT	CASSVSIADTQYF
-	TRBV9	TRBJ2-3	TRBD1	TGTGCCAGCAGCGTATCCGGACAGGGACGACATACGCAGTATTTT	CASSVSGQGRHTQYF
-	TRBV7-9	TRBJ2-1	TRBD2	TGTGCCAGCAGCGCAACCGGGACTAGCACTGAGCAGTTCTTC	CASSATGTSTEQFF
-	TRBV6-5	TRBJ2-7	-	TGTGCCAGCAGTGCCAAAAGTTACGAGCAGTACTTC	CASSAKSYEQYF
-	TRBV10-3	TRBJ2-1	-	TGTGCCATCAGTCCAGTAGCGGCAACGAGCTCCTACAATGAGCAGTTCTTC	CAISPVAATSSYNEQFF
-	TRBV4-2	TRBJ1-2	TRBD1	TGTGCCAGCAGCCAAGAAGACAGGGGCGACTATGGCTACACCTTC	CASSQEDRGDYGYTF
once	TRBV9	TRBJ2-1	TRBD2	TGTGCCAGCAGCGTAGGACCTAGCGGGTTCACTGAGCAGTTCTTC	CASSVGPSGFTEQFF
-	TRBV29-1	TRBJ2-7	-	TGCAGCGTTGGGGGGGGCAGGACTTCCTACGAGCAGTACTTC	CSVGGGRTSYEQYF
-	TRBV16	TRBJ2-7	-	TGTGCCAGCAGCCAATTTAAGGGCGACGAGCAGTACTTC	CASSQFKGDEQYF